Included here is one T cell receptor beta chain sequence, with context. V lost 4 bases and J lost 0, with 10 bases in between. The germline gives CDR1 MDHEN, CDR2 SYDVKM. This CDR3 contains 15 residues. The data derive from a study of blood T cell repertoires in COVID-19. As for the study in general: Acute and convalescent COVID-19 specimens originated in the United States, Italy and Spain. From T cells, B-cell-depleted T cells, or PBMCs came the material, which was cDNA or gDNA.

Authors' methods: Estimated nucleated cell counts came from reference gene primer amplification. The data were produced by immunoSEQ multiplex PCR, yet TCRdb's version contains in-frame clones alone and is incomplete. V and J calls and clone size come straight from that table; D and trimming were deduced from the DNA. The sample gives some 250,000 clones, around 86% of which show up once; around 12% is in the top ten. Input material: peripheral blood. The source of this sequence is a man aged 80 or over with acute or convalescent COVID-19. This chain links TRBV28 with TRBJ2-4; no firm D call. The CDR3 region has the DNA TGTGCCAGCAGTTCAGCCGACATAGCCAAAAACATTCAGTACTTC. It specifies CASSSADIAKNIQYF.